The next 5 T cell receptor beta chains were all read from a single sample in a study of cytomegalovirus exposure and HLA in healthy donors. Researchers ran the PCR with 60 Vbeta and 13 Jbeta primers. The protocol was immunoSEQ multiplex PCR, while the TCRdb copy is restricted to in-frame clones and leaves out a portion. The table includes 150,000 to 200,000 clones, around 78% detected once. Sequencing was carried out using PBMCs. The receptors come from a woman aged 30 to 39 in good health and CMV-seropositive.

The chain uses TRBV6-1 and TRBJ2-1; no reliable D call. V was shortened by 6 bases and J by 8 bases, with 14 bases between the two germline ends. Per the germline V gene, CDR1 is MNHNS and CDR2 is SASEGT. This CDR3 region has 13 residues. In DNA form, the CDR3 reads TGTGCCAGCAGCAAGCTAAGGAGAGATGAGCAGTTCTTC. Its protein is CASSKLRRDEQFF.

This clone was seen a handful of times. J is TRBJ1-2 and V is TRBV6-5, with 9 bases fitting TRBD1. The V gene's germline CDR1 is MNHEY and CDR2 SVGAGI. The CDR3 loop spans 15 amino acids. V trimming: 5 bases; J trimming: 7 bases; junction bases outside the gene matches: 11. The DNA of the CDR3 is TGTGCCAGCAGTCGGCTTCGGGGGACAGGGAGTGGCTACACCTTC. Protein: CASSRLRGTGSGYTF.

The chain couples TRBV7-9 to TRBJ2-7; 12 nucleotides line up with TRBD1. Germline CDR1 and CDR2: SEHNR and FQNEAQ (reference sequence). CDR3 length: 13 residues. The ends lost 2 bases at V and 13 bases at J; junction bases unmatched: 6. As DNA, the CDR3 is TGTGCCAGCAGCTTATCTGGGACAGGGGGCAAATACTTC. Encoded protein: CASSLSGTGGKYF.

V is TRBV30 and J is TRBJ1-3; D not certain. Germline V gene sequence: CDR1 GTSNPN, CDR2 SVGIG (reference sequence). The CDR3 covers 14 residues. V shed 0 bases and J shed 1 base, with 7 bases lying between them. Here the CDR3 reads CAWSVQDSGNTIYF. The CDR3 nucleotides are TGTGCCTGGAGTGTACAAGATTCTGGAAACACCATATATTTT.

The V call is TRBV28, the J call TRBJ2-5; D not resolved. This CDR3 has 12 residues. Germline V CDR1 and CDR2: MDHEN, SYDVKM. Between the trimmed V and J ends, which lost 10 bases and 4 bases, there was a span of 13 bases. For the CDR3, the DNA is TGTGCCACGTTAAGCTCGGGAGAGACCCAGTACTTC. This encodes CATLSSGETQYF.